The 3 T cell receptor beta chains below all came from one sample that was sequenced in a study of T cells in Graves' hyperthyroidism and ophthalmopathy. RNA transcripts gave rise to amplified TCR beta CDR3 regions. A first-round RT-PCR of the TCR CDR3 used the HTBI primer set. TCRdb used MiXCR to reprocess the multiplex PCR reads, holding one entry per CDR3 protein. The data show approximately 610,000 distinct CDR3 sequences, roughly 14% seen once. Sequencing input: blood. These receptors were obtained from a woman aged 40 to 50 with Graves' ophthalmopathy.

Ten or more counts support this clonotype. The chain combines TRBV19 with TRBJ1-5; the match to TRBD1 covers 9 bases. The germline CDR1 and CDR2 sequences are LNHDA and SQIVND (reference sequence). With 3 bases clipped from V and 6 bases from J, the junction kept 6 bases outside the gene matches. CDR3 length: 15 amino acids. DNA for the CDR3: TGTGCCAGTAGTATGATACAGGGGGCGGGTCAGCCCCAGCATTTT. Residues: CASSMIQGAGQPQHF.

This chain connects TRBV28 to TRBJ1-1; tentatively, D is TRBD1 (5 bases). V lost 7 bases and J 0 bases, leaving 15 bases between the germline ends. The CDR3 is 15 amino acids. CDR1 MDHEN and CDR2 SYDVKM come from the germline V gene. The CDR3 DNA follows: TGTGCCAGCACCCCTGGGGGGTCTATGAACACTGAAGCTTTCTTT. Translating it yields CASTPGGSMNTEAFF.

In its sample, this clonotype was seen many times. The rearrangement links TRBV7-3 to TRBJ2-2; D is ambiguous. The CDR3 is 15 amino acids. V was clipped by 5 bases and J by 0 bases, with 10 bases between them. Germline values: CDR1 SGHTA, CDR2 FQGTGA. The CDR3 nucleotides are TGTGCCAGCAGCCGGACGGACGCGAACACCGGGGAGCTGTTTTTT. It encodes CASSRTDANTGELFF.